The rows below give T cell receptor beta chains drawn from one sample of a study of molecular identifiers for immune sequencing clone quantification. TCRdb reprocessed the PCR reads via MiXCR and lists one record per CDR3 protein. This repertoire shows under 800,000 distinct CDR3 sequences, approximately 24% found once; its top ten account for about 0.8%. The sample consisted of naive CD8+ T cells from blood, with Jurkat cell RNA spiked in. The receptors were gathered from a human donor in good health. Some libraries in this study had Jurkat cell RNA spiked in. Each CDR3 is given with its conserved first and last residue. D genes are given only for firm matches. Some rows have no size entry. The others give once, few or many, or a class for an expanded clone.

clone size,J gene,V gene,D gene,CDR3 protein,CDR3 DNA
few,TRBJ2-1,TRBV2,-,CASSESTGGNEQFF,TGTGCCAGCAGTGAATCGACCGGGGGCAATGAGCAGTTCTTC
few,TRBJ2-5,TRBV4-1,-,CASSQGVTQETQYF,TGCGCCAGCAGCCAGGGGGTTACCCAAGAGACCCAGTACTTC
many,TRBJ2-6,TRBV7-9,-,CASSLRQDLVESGANVLTF,TGTGCCAGCAGCTTAAGGCAGGACTTAGTCGAATCTGGGGCCAACGTCCTGACTTTC
-,TRBJ2-3,TRBV11-3,TRBD2,CASSLDSGSDSYTQYF,TGTGCCAGCAGCTTAGATAGCGGGAGCGACTCTTATACGCAGTATTTT
many,TRBJ1-3,TRBV5-5,-,CASSLAVTGNTIYF,TGTGCCAGCAGCTTGGCAGTGACTGGAAACACCATATATTTT
-,TRBJ2-3,TRBV6-1,-,CASSDLVRGSTDTQYF,TGTGCCAGCAGTGATCTGGTGAGAGGGTCCACAGATACGCAGTATTTT
few,TRBJ2-2,TRBV12-5,-,CASGLVPGERKTGELFF,TGTGCTAGTGGTTTGGTGCCCGGGGAGAGGAAAACCGGGGAGCTGTTTTTT
few,TRBJ2-3,TRBV19,-,CASSMGHGTDTQYF,TGTGCCAGTAGTATGGGACACGGCACAGATACGCAGTATTTT
many,TRBJ1-4,TRBV7-9,-,CASSQEERVEKLFF,TGTGCCAGCAGTCAGGAGGAGAGAGTCGAAAAACTGTTTTTT
-,TRBJ2-3,TRBV18,-,CASSRTTGTGFTDTQYF,TGTGCCAGCTCAAGAACTACAGGGACGGGCTTCACAGATACGCAGTATTTT
few,TRBJ1-1,TRBV6-2/TRBV6-3,-,CASTSAWEAFF,TGTGCCAGCACCTCAGCATGGGAAGCTTTCTTT
many,TRBJ2-3,TRBV7-9,-,CASSLNSLSTDTQYF,TGTGCCAGCAGCTTAAACAGCCTTAGCACAGATACGCAGTATTTT
many,TRBJ2-3,TRBV19,-,CGSGAHSSTDTQYF,TGTGGATCCGGGGCGCACTCTAGCACAGATACGCAGTATTTT
-,TRBJ2-2,TRBV9,TRBD2,CASSVGPAGVSYTGELFF,TGTGCCAGCAGCGTAGGGCCAGCGGGAGTTTCATACACCGGGGAGCTGTTTTTT
many,TRBJ2-1,TRBV29-1,-,CSVDTYNEQFF,TGCAGCGTTGACACTTACAATGAGCAGTTCTTC
many,TRBJ2-7,TRBV4-1,-,CASSQVGGLEQYF,TGCGCCAGCAGCCAAGTGGGGGGCCTCGAGCAGTACTTC
-,TRBJ2-5,TRBV11-2,TRBD2,CASSLLAGVSETQYF,TGTGCCAGCAGCTTATTGGCGGGAGTCAGTGAGACCCAGTACTTC
-,TRBJ1-5,TRBV6-6,TRBD1,CASSYSNVDREFAQPQHF,TGTGCCAGCAGTTACTCGAATGTGGACAGGGAATTTGCTCAGCCCCAGCATTTT
few,TRBJ2-5,TRBV29-1,TRBD2,CSVGSGGQLGETQYF,TGCAGCGTTGGTAGCGGGGGCCAACTGGGGGAGACCCAGTACTTC
many,TRBJ1-4,TRBV7-9,-,CASSFPPGSGANEKLFF,TGTGCCAGCAGCTTTCCACCGGGAAGCGGGGCTAATGAAAAACTGTTTTTT
-,TRBJ2-1,TRBV7-9,-,CASSLGQFNERFF,TGTGCCAGCAGCTTAGGACAGTTCAATGAGCGGTTCTTC
-,TRBJ1-2,TRBV28,-,CASSFRGGYGYTF,TGTGCCAGCAGTTTTCGTGGCGGCTATGGCTACACCTTC
-,TRBJ2-2,TRBV12-3/TRBV12-4,-,CASTSPGGPGERFF,TGTGCCAGCACATCCCCCGGAGGTCCCGGGGAGCGGTTTTTT
-,TRBJ2-4,TRBV6-2/TRBV6-3,TRBD2,CAGLAGALTLAKNIQYF,TGTGCCGGTTTAGCGGGGGCCCTTACACTAGCCAAAAACATTCAGTACTTC
-,TRBJ1-1,TRBV19,-,CASSNLYDRVTEAFF,TGTGCCAGTAGTAACCTGTATGATAGGGTGACTGAAGCTTTCTTT
few,TRBJ1-6,TRBV28,-,CASSLGPGGGGSPLHF,TGTGCCAGCAGTTTGGGCCCCGGTGGGGGTGGTTCACCCCTCCACTTT
-,TRBJ2-7,TRBV20-1,TRBD2,CSARGTGLTGQKGYEQYF,TGCAGTGCTAGAGGGACGGGACTAACGGGGCAGAAGGGATACGAGCAGTACTTC
many,TRBJ2-1,TRBV7-2,-,CASSWPGPSYNEQFF,TGTGCCAGCAGCTGGCCGGGGCCCTCCTACAATGAGCAGTTCTTC
once,TRBJ2-6,TRBV19,-,CASRVGSGANVLTF,TGTGCCAGTAGAGTAGGGAGTGGGGCCAACGTCCTGACTTTC
many,TRBJ2-3,TRBV20-1,-,CSACPLSSGTLNTQYF,TGCAGTGCTTGCCCTCTCTCCTCAGGCACTTTAAATACGCAGTATTTT
many,TRBJ2-7,TRBV4-1,TRBD2,CASSPKSGGYEQYF,TGCGCCAGCAGCCCCAAAAGCGGGGGCTACGAGCAGTACTTC
few,TRBJ2-3,TRBV27,TRBD2,CASRIAGGGTDTQYF,TGTGCCAGCAGGATAGCGGGAGGGGGGACAGATACGCAGTATTTT
-,TRBJ2-7,TRBV20-1,-,CSARQGEQYF,TGCAGTGCTAGACAGGGGGAGCAGTACTTC
-,TRBJ2-3,TRBV25-1,TRBD2,CASSESGSGRPSTDTQYF,TGTGCCAGCAGTGAATCCGGTAGCGGGAGGCCGAGCACAGATACGCAGTATTTT
many,TRBJ2-7,TRBV6-6,TRBD1,CASSYSTGSAYEQYF,TGTGCCAGCAGTTATTCGACAGGGTCCGCCTACGAGCAGTACTTC
few,TRBJ2-5,TRBV2,TRBD2,CASSDRTSGDQETQYF,TGTGCCAGCAGTGATAGGACTAGCGGGGACCAAGAGACCCAGTACTTC
-,TRBJ1-1,TRBV14,-,CASSQDIVRGRGTEAFF,TGTGCCAGCAGCCAAGATATCGTCCGGGGGCGCGGTACTGAAGCTTTCTTT
many,TRBJ2-3,TRBV4-3,TRBD2,CASSQDTFPSGITDTQYF,TGCGCCAGCAGCCAAGATACGTTTCCTAGCGGGATCACAGATACGCAGTATTTT
many,TRBJ1-5,TRBV4-3,TRBD1,CASSQYTGGNQPQHF,TGCGCCAGCAGCCAATATACAGGGGGCAATCAGCCCCAGCATTTT
few,TRBJ1-1,TRBV5-4,TRBD1,CASSDKEDRGDAEAFF,TGTGCCAGCAGCGATAAGGAGGACAGGGGGGATGCTGAAGCTTTCTTT
-,TRBJ2-7,TRBV5-8,-,CASSFEGSEEQYF,TGTGCCAGCAGCTTTGAGGGATCGGAAGAGCAGTACTTC
many,TRBJ2-1,TRBV30,TRBD2,CAWSGSTGLVYDEQFF,TGTGCCTGGAGTGGATCCACTGGACTAGTCTACGATGAGCAGTTCTTC
few,TRBJ2-1,TRBV12-3/TRBV12-4,-,CASSSTVNEQFF,TGTGCCAGCAGTTCGACAGTCAATGAGCAGTTCTTC
few,TRBJ2-2,TRBV11-3,-,CASSLDLNTGELFF,TGTGCCAGCAGCTTAGATCTTAACACCGGGGAGCTGTTTTTT
-,TRBJ2-7,TRBV6-5,-,CASSYSERFTYEQYF,TGTGCCAGCAGTTACAGCGAGCGCTTTACCTACGAGCAGTACTTC
many,TRBJ1-1,TRBV28,TRBD1,CASSSFGQGTEAFF,TGTGCCAGCAGTTCCTTCGGACAGGGGACTGAAGCTTTCTTT
few,TRBJ1-3,TRBV2,-,CASSDRGHLSGNTIYF,TGTGCCAGCAGTGACCGTGGACACCTCTCTGGAAACACCATATATTTT